The 9 T cell receptor beta chains below come from one sample, sequenced in a study of vaccination and CD4 T cells after COVID-19. No antigen has been assigned to these receptors. Treatment described: approximately 10-day PBMC culture with coronavirus spike peptide pools or control peptides (ViraFEST assay). Cultured CD4+ T cell DNA underwent sequencing with the Oncomine TCR Beta short-read assay. TCRdb reprocessed the PCR reads with MiXCR, giving one entry per CDR3 protein. The sample shows about 12,000 distinct CDR3 sequences, about 75% of them seen only once. The sequencing input was CD4+ T cells from blood, cultured in vitro. Source of these receptors: a human donor who had recovered from COVID-19.

The V gene is TRBV20-1, the J gene TRBJ1-1, with D possibly matching TRBD1 (6 bases). This CDR3 region has 13 residues. Between the trimmed V and J ends, which lost 0 bases and 3 bases, there was a span of 8 bases. Germline V CDR1 and CDR2: DFQATT, SNEGSKA (reference sequence). CDR3 nucleotides: TGCAGTGCTAGAGAAGGACAGCACACTGAAGCTTTCTTT. This translates into CSAREGQHTEAFF.

The rearrangement joins TRBV27 to TRBJ1-2, with no clear D. V was cut by 6 bases and J by 4 bases, with 21 bases left in between. The CDR3 loop spans 16 amino acids. Germline V lookup: CDR1 MNHEY, CDR2 SMNVEV (reference sequence). This CDR3 is CASRSNDVTSIYGYTF. In nucleotides, the CDR3 is TGTGCCAGCAGGTCCAACGACGTAACGAGTATCTATGGCTACACCTTC.

CDR3 region: CASSRASGFNIQYF. Written as DNA, the CDR3 is TGTGCCAGTAGTCGGGCTAGCGGGTTCAACATTCAGTACTTC. The chain uses TRBV19 and TRBJ2-4, with TRBD2 matching 8 bases. CDR1 is LNHDA and CDR2 is SQIVND in the germline V gene (reference sequence). There are 14 residues in the CDR3. Trimming removed 5 bases from V and 7 bases from J; junction bases left unmatched: 7.

The V call is TRBV27, the J call TRBJ2-3, with 12 bases that match TRBD1. Germline CDR1 is MNHEY and CDR2 is SMNVEV (reference sequence). The V segment lost 2 bases and the J segment 5 bases; nucleotides outside the gene matches: 5. The CDR3 spans 16 residues. This CDR3 reads CASSLRGTGGRDTQYF. CDR3 DNA: TGTGCCAGCAGTTTACGGGGGACAGGGGGCCGAGATACGCAGTATTTT.

The chain employs TRBV6-1 and TRBJ2-1, with a tentative D call TRBD2 (7 bases). V shed 6 bases and J shed 6 bases, with 21 bases lying between them. Germline V lookup: CDR1 MNHNS, CDR2 SASEGT. The CDR3 is made up of 16 amino acids. The CDR3 DNA follows: TGTGCCAGCAGCCCCACTCGGGGGGCTGTGGTCAATGAGCAGTTCTTC. As protein: CASSPTRGAVVNEQFF.

The chain has TRBV5-8 and TRBJ1-2; D gene ambiguous. Trimming took 3 bases from V and 6 from J, leaving 9 bases between them. The germline V gene encodes CDR1 SGHTS and CDR2 YDEGEE. CDR3 length equals 12 residues. CDR3: CASSSRLDGYTF. The CDR3 bases are TGTGCCAGCAGCTCGAGACTGGATGGCTACACCTTC.

This chain joins TRBV5-6 and TRBJ2-1; 16 nucleotides align to TRBD2. V shed 2 bases, J shed 7 bases, and the junction held 3 bases outside the gene matches. Germline lookup yields CDR1 SGHDT and CDR2 YYEEEE. The CDR3 runs 16 residues. In DNA form, the CDR3 reads TGTGCCAGCAGCTTAGGGACTAGCGGGAGGGCGAATGAGCAGTTCTTC. The encoded protein is CASSLGTSGRANEQFF.

This clonotype was observed once. The J gene is TRBJ2-3, the V gene TRBV6-2 or TRBV6-3; the D gene is possibly TRBD2 (5 bases). This CDR3 spans 16 amino acids. V lost 2 bases, J lost 0 bases, and 12 bases lay in between. CDR1 is MNHEY and CDR2 is SVGEGT in the germline V gene. The CDR3 here is CASSYRLRTSTDTQYF. CDR3 nucleotide sequence: TGTGCCAGCAGTTACAGACTCCGGACTAGCACAGATACGCAGTATTTT.

This clonotype was found once. This chain connects TRBV30 to TRBJ2-7; a weak D match, TRBD1 (6 bases). There are 13 residues in the CDR3. The V end was cut by 4 bases, the J end by 0 bases, with 10 bases between. From germline, CDR1 is GTSNPN and CDR2 SVGIG (reference sequence). The chain's CDR3 is CAWTRQVSYEQYF. DNA for the CDR3: TGTGCCTGGACGCGACAGGTCTCCTACGAGCAGTACTTC.